The rows below give T cell receptor beta chains drawn from one sample of a study of blood T cell repertoires in COVID-19. Assay: immunoSEQ multiplex PCR; the TCRdb copy retains only in-frame clones and omits some. The sample lists fewer than 250,000 clones; 86% were seen once. Input material: peripheral blood. All receptors derive from a woman aged 55-69 years who had recovered from COVID-19. CDR3s include the opening cysteine and the closing phenylalanine or tryptophan.

CASRATGGEIEKLFF TRBV2
CASSYGGGRVGNTIYF TRBV7-9
CASSPRGQTNTEAFF TRBV7-8
CASSIGQGSSYNEQFF TRBV7-9
CATLSLAGAYNEQFF TRBV14
CAGLPGQGANNEQFF TRBV6-5
CASSQDLRQGQRYGYTF TRBV14
CASSSGRRGRIEPQHF TRBV11-2
CASSLGQGADTQYF TRBV18
CASNGLAVPGAQYF TRBV28
CASSPRGQGNTIYF TRBV18
CASSLEAAGELFF TRBV11-3
CATSRFQGDNEQFF TRBV15
CASSPQDRGYGYTF TRBV18
CASSYGRADTQYF TRBV6-2/TRBV6-3